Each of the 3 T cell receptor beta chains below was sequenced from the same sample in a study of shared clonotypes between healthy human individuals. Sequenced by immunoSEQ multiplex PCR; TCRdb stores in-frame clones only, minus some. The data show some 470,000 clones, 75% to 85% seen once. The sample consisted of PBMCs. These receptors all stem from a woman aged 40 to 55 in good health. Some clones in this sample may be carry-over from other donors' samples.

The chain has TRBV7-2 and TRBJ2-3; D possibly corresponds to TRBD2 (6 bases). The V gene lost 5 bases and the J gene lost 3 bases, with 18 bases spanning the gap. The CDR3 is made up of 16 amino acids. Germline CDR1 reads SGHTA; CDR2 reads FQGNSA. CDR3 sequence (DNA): TGTGCCAGCAGCCAGCGAGGGGAGGTTGGAACAGATACGCAGTATTTT. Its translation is CASSQRGEVGTDTQYF.

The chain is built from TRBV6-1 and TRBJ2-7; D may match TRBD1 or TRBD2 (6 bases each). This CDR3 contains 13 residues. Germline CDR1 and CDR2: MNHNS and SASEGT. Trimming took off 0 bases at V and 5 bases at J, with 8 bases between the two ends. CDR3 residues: CASSEARGDEQYF. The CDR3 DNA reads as TGTGCCAGCAGTGAAGCAAGGGGGGACGAGCAGTACTTC.

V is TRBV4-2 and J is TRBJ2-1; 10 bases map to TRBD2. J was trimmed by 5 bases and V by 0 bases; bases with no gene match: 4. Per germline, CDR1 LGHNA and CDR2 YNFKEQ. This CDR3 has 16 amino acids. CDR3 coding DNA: TGTGCCAGCAGCCAAGAACTAGCGGGAAGTAACAATGAGCAGTTCTTC. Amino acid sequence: CASSQELAGSNNEQFF.